The rows below give T cell receptor beta chains drawn from one sample of a study of CD8 T cells in ankylosing spondylitis. Each CDR3 protein is one row after TCRdb ran MiXCR on the 5' RACE reads. The sample lists roughly 220,000 distinct CDR3 sequences, around 18% occurring once. The sample consisted of blood, either unsorted or a sorted T cell fraction (not recorded which). These receptor sequences come from a male donor with ankylosing spondylitis. Both conserved end residues are part of each CDR3. Fields, in order: D gene, J gene, CDR3 length, V gene, clone size, CDR3 DNA, CDR3 protein. The D gene is left open where the match is weak. Clone size is given for some rows only: seen once, a few or many times, or a class if the clone is expanded.

TRBD2,TRBJ2-2,17,TRBV24-1,few,TGTGCCACCAGTGATTTACCCACTAGCGCCGCCACCGGGGAGCTGTTTTTT,CATSDLPTSAATGELFF
-,TRBJ2-1,16,TRBV9,few,TGTGCCAGCAGCGTAGAGGCAGGGTATAGATACAATGAGCAGTTCTTC,CASSVEAGYRYNEQFF
TRBD2,TRBJ2-5,17,TRBV28,few,TGTGCCAGCAGTCCGACCGGGACTAGCGGGAGGGGGGAGACCCAGTACTTC,CASSPTGTSGRGETQYF
TRBD2,TRBJ2-7,15,TRBV9,-,TGTGCCAGCAGCGTAGGCCTAGCGGAAACCTACGAGCAGTACTTC,CASSVGLAETYEQYF
-,TRBJ2-1,16,TRBV4-1,-,TGCGCCAGCAGCCGTAACCCGTCGGGGTTGAAGAATGAGCAGTTCTTC,CASSRNPSGLKNEQFF
TRBD2,TRBJ2-7,15,TRBV9,-,TGTGCCAGCAGCGTAGGTCTAGCGGAGCTGGACGAGCAGTACTTC,CASSVGLAELDEQYF
-,TRBJ2-7,15,TRBV4-1,-,TGCGCCAGCAGCCAAACCAGGACTCTTTCCTACGAGCAGTACTTC,CASSQTRTLSYEQYF
-,TRBJ1-1,12,TRBV12-3/TRBV12-4,many,TGTGCCAGCAGTTTATTAGGGTTAGAAGCTTTCTTT,CASSLLGLEAFF
TRBD2,TRBJ2-2,18,TRBV12-3/TRBV12-4,many,TGTGCCAGCAGTTTAGGGCAGGGAGGGAGAGCGAACACCGGGGAGCTGTTTTTT,CASSLGQGGRANTGELFF
-,TRBJ2-3,12,TRBV20-1,-,TGCAGTGCTAGGGGGGAGACGGATACGCAGTATTTT,CSARGETDTQYF